This section outlines one T cell receptor (beta chain) sequence together with its context. This sample was taken from a study of cytomegalovirus exposure and HLA in healthy donors. Use of 60 Vbeta and 13 Jbeta primers characterized the PCR. Here immunoSEQ multiplex PCR was the method, and the copy in TCRdb shows in-frame clones only, minus some. The table records 80,000 to 130,000 clones, around 74% of them present only once. The CDR3 runs to 14 residues. The V gene's germline CDR1 is PRHDT and CDR2 FYEKMQ (reference sequence). V was pared by 4 bases and J by 7 bases, with 6 bases of the junction left unmatched.

Material: PBMCs. The sequence came from a male donor in good health and CMV-seropositive. The chain employs TRBV13 and TRBJ2-1; 8 nucleotides align to TRBD1. The CDR3 region has the DNA TGTGCCAGCAGCTGGACAGGGAATGAGAATGAGCAGTTCTTC. It yields the protein CASSWTGNENEQFF.